This T cell receptor (beta chain) was retrieved from a study of T cells in localized non-small cell lung cancer. Study-level results: In adjacent lung appeared a median around 59 of the top 100 tumor clones. Increased T cell density in blood showed an association with longer overall survival. Highest T cell clonality was seen in uninvolved adjacent lung, surpassing that measured in tumor.

As concerns this clone: Its antigen is unknown.

Profiled with immunoSEQ multiplex PCR; TCRdb holds only in-frame clones, not every one. The sample includes roughly 72,000 clones, less than 90% of them seen just once. This CDR3 has 13 residues. The germline V and J ends were trimmed by 4 bases and 6 bases, with 7 bases remaining between them. Germline lookup yields CDR1 LNHDA and CDR2 SQIVND (reference sequence). The specimen was peripheral blood, collected before any cancer treatment. The rearrangement uses TRBV19 and TRBJ1-6; D gene unclear. The TCR comes from a male donor at least 60 years old with stage III squamous cell lung carcinoma. The CDR3 is CASSTMANSPLHF. In DNA form, the CDR3 reads TGTGCCAGTAGTACCATGGCTAATTCACCCCTCCACTTT.